Listed here are 9 T cell receptor beta chains from one sample, sequenced in a study of T cell repertoires in cytomegalovirus infection. One entry per CDR3 protein, called by TCRdb with MiXCR from the reads. Counted here are 650,000 to 900,000 distinct CDR3 sequences, about 33% occurring once; the ten biggest clones make up roughly an eighth. No antigen has been identified for these receptors. The specimen was cultured CD8+ T cells from PBMCs, collected from culture after CMV antigen stimulation. Receptor source: a human donor in good health (CMV status not recorded). Some clones in this sample may be carry-over from other donors' samples.

The chain is built from TRBV18 and TRBJ1-1; no definite D call. This CDR3 region has 11 residues. CDR1 and CDR2 (germline): KGHSH, LQKENI. V lost 9 bases and J 8 bases, leaving 13 bases between the germline ends. This chain's CDR3 is CASLGAGEAFF. CDR3 DNA: TGTGCCAGTCTGGGAGCGGGGGAAGCTTTCTTT.

The chain employs TRBV7-9 and TRBJ2-7; TRBD1 or TRBD2 may be the D gene (5 bases each). CDR3 length: 13 amino acids. The germline V gene encodes CDR1 SEHNR and CDR2 FQNEAQ (reference sequence). V was shortened by 4 bases and J by 3 bases, with 10 bases between the two germline ends. CDR3 loop: CASSSTAVYEQYF. As DNA, the CDR3 is TGTGCCAGCAGCTCGACAGCGGTCTACGAGCAGTACTTC. Full variable domain (outside the CDR3, taken from reference TRBV7-9 and TRBJ2-7): DTGVSQNPRHKITKRGQNVTFRCDPISEHNRLYWYRQTLGQGPEFLTYFQNEAQLEKSRLLSDRFSAERPKGSFSTLEIQRTEQGDSAMYLCASSSTAVYEQYFGPGTRLTVT.

This rearrangement joins TRBV7-3 to TRBJ2-1; 9 bases match TRBD1. Germline lookup yields CDR1 SGHTA and CDR2 FQGTGA. V gave up 7 bases and J gave up 0 bases; unmatched junction bases: 4. The length of the CDR3 is 15 residues. CDR3 DNA sequence: TGTGCCAGCAACCAACAGGGGGCCTCCTACAATGAGCAGTTCTTC. This translates into CASNQQGASYNEQFF.

This CDR3 is CASTLTAYGYTF. As DNA, the CDR3 is TGTGCCAGCACCCTGACAGCCTATGGCTACACCTTC. This sequence joins TRBV7-2 and TRBJ1-2, with TRBD1 as a possible D gene (5 bases). Between the trimmed V and J ends, which lost 7 bases and 4 bases, there was a span of 10 bases. The CDR3 spans 12 residues. Per germline, CDR1 SGHTA and CDR2 FQGNSA.

With respect to this clonotype: With a much larger clone just one base away, this may be a read error. The chain couples TRBV7-6 to TRBJ2-5, with D possibly being TRBD2 (5 bases). The CDR3 spans 15 residues. Germline assignment: CDR1 SGHVS and CDR2 FNYEAQ. The DNA for the CDR3 is TGTGTCAGCAGCCTCCTCCGGGGAGCGCAAGAGACCCAGTACTTC. Residues: CVSSLLRGAQETQYF.

The sample holds many counts of this clonotype. At one end, the junction sequence differs from germline, possibly due to a read error. V and J are TRBV7-8 and TRBJ2-7, with 9 bases that match TRBD2. Germline assignment: CDR1 SGHVS and CDR2 FQNEAQ. The CDR3 has 13 residues. The CDR3 bases are TGTGCCAGCAGTTTAGCGGGGGCCTACGAGCAGTACTTC. This encodes CASSLAGAYEQYF. Combining the CDR3 with reference TRBV7-8 and TRBJ2-7 gives the whole variable domain GAGVSQSPRYKVAKRGQDVALRCDPISGHVSLFWYQQALGQGPEFLTYFQNEAQLDKSGLPSDRFFAERPEGSVSTLKIQRTQQEDSAVYLCASSLAGAYEQYFGPGTRLTVT.

V gene TRBV7-2 combines with J gene TRBJ2-7; D is undetermined. The V end was cut by 7 bases, the J end by 4 bases, with 14 bases between. This CDR3 is 13 amino acids long. Germline V gene lookup returns CDR1 SGHTA and CDR2 FQGNSA. CDR3 DNA sequence: TGTGCCAGCACGCTTGGGTTTTTTTACGAGCAGTACTTC. It is translated as CASTLGFFYEQYF.

The chain uses TRBV11-2 and TRBJ2-7, with D unresolved. This CDR3 is built from 15 residues. Per germline, CDR1 SGHAT and CDR2 FQNNGV. V lost 10 bases and J lost 2, with 21 bases in between. CDR3 loop: CANSLYPEFPYEQYF. The CDR3 DNA reads as TGTGCCAACAGTCTATACCCGGAGTTTCCCTACGAGCAGTACTTC.

This clonotype was counted a few times. V and J are TRBV10-3 and TRBJ2-7; D perhaps matches TRBD1 (6 bases). V lost 4 bases and J lost 6, with 10 bases in between. CDR1 is ENHRY and CDR2 is SYGVKD in the germline V gene. This CDR3 spans 12 amino acids. CDR3 loop: CAISGQAAEQYF. DNA of the CDR3: TGTGCCATCAGTGGACAGGCTGCCGAGCAGTACTTC.